The 10 T cell receptor beta chains reported below all come from one sample, sequenced in a study of OX40 agonist ivuxolimab in advanced cancers. Assay: immunoSEQ multiplex PCR; the TCRdb copy retains only in-frame clones and omits some. The sample carries about 35,000 clones, roughly 84% recorded once. Sequenced material: CD4+ or CD8+ T cells sorted from blood, taken in a trial of the OX40 agonist ivuxolimab. These receptor sequences come from an adult with an advanced solid tumor such as melanoma, head and neck, liver or kidney cancer.

CDR3 DNA: TGTGCCAGCAGCCTTACTTCCCAACTAGCGTTACCAGATACGCAGTATTTT. As protein: CASSLTSQLALPDTQYF. The chain joins TRBV9 to TRBJ2-3; 7 nucleotides match TRBD2. This CDR3 contains 17 residues. J gave up 4 bases and V 4 bases, and 15 bases lay outside the gene matches. The V gene's germline CDR1 is SGDLS and CDR2 YYNGEE.

The V and J genes are TRBV7-2 and TRBJ1-2, with D possibly TRBD1 on 5 matching bases. Germline V gene data show CDR1 as SGHTA and CDR2 as FQGNSA. The V end was cut by 1 base, the J end by 8 bases, with 11 bases between. There are 13 residues in the CDR3. CDR3 DNA sequence: TGTGCCAGCAGCTTAGTTGGGGCCTACGGCTACACCTTC. Translating gives CASSLVGAYGYTF.

The J gene is TRBJ2-7, the V gene TRBV7-2; D is uncertain. Germline-derived CDR1 and CDR2 are SGHTA and FQGNSA. Trimming cost V 1 base and J 3 bases, with 7 bases left between them. The CDR3 extends over 13 amino acids. The CDR3, as DNA: TGTGCCAGCAGCTTAGAATTGGGCTACGAGCAGTACTTC. This codes for CASSLELGYEQYF.

This clone qualifies as medium-sized. This chain joins TRBV18 and TRBJ2-2; D is perhaps TRBD1 or TRBD2 (5 bases each). The CDR3 runs to 12 residues. Between the trimmed V and J ends, which lost 6 bases and 6 bases, there was a span of 8 bases. From germline, CDR1 is KGHSH and CDR2 LQKENI. CDR3 sequence (DNA): TGTGCCAGCTCCGGGGACGCCGGGGAGCTGTTTTTT. This codes for CASSGDAGELFF.

The chain joins TRBV5-6 to TRBJ2-1; D remains unclear. The CDR3 runs 13 residues. Germline V lookup: CDR1 SGHDT, CDR2 YYEEEE. The V and J ends lost 1 base and 6 bases respectively, with 8 bases between them. The CDR3 sequence: CASSLLVANEQFF. The CDR3, as DNA: TGTGCCAGCAGCTTGCTAGTGGCCAATGAGCAGTTCTTC.

The V gene is TRBV6-1, the J gene TRBJ2-3; no clear D gene. V was pared by 4 bases and J by 0 bases, with 11 bases between. Looked up from germline, CDR1 is MNHNS and CDR2 is SASEGT. This CDR3 has 15 residues. The CDR3 DNA reads as TGTGCCAGCAGTGCCCCCGCTGCTAGCACAGATACGCAGTATTTT. This translates into CASSAPAASTDTQYF.

The J gene is TRBJ1-6, the V gene TRBV5-4; possibly TRBD1 for D (5 bases). Trimming took off 4 bases at V and 8 bases at J, with 19 bases between the two ends. There are 16 residues in the CDR3. Germline V gene lookup returns CDR1 SGHNT and CDR2 YYREEE (reference sequence). As DNA, the CDR3 is TGTGCCAGCAGCACGGGACGTACGGGCTGGGATTCACCCCTCCACTTT. Translating it yields CASSTGRTGWDSPLHF.

This chain joins TRBV5-6 and TRBJ2-5, with D possibly called TRBD1 or TRBD2 (6 bases each). Germline V gene lookup returns CDR1 SGHDT and CDR2 YYEEEE. The V and J ends lost 4 bases and 5 bases respectively, with 15 bases between them. The CDR3 length is 14 residues. As DNA, the CDR3 is TGTGCCAGCAGCCATTCAGGGGAGGTGGAGACCCAGTACTTC. Protein product: CASSHSGEVETQYF.

The J gene is TRBJ1-1, the V gene TRBV5-5, with a weak D call TRBD1 (5 bases). The CDR3 has 12 amino acids. Trimming stripped 4 bases from V and 6 bases from J, with 10 bases between. Looked up from germline, CDR1 is SGHKS and CDR2 is YYEKEE (reference sequence). In DNA form, the CDR3 reads TGTGCCAGCAGCCTTTCGGGGGCTGAAGCTTTCTTT. Translating gives CASSLSGAEAFF. The full variable domain, completed using reference TRBV5-5 and TRBJ1-1, is DAGVTQSPTHLIKTRGQQVTLRCSPISGHKSVSWYQQVLGQGPQFIFQYYEKEERGRGNFPDRFSARQFPNYSSELNVNALLLGDSALYLCASSLSGAEAFFGQGTRLTVV.

This chain joins TRBV10-3 and TRBJ1-5; 9 bases are shared with TRBD1. The CDR3 totals 17 residues. Unmatched junction bases numbered 5, after V lost 2 bases and J lost 0 bases. CDR1 is ENHRY, CDR2 SYGVKD, per germline. Here the CDR3 DNA reads TGTGCCATCAGTGAGGGACAGGGGAGTTTTAGCAATCAGCCCCAGCATTTT. Encoded protein: CAISEGQGSFSNQPQHF.